Below, 12 T cell receptor beta chains from the same sample are listed, as sequenced in a study of graft-versus-host responses after intestinal transplantation. TCRdb's copy holds only in-frame clones and misses some; the assay was immunoSEQ multiplex PCR. The repertoire holds 35,000 to 50,000 clones, with about 95% as singletons. The sample consisted of PBMCs, taken 330 to 350 days after intestinal transplant. These receptors came from a human patient who received an intestinal transplant, so some T cells may come from the graft donor.

This sequence joins TRBV6-5 and TRBJ2-7, with D unresolved. This CDR3 has 13 amino acids. Trimming pared 5 bases from V and 6 bases from J, leaving 14 bases between. CDR1 and CDR2 (germline): MNHEY, SVGAGI. The CDR3 loop reads CASSPGSLGEQYF. The CDR3 bases are TGTGCCAGCAGTCCCGGGTCTCTGGGCGAGCAGTACTTC.

The rearrangement links TRBV4-1 to TRBJ2-7; D might be TRBD1 (6 bases). CDR3 size: 19 residues. From germline, CDR1 is MGHRA and CDR2 YSYEKL. V was shortened by 3 bases and J by 0 bases, with 24 bases between the two germline ends. This CDR3 is CASSQVPLTRQAYSYEQYF. The CDR3 bases are TGCGCCAGCAGCCAGGTCCCCCTGACGAGACAGGCTTACTCCTACGAGCAGTACTTC.

The chain uses TRBV11-2 and TRBJ1-1, with D unclear. The CDR3 loop spans 15 amino acids. Germline V gives CDR1 SGHAT, CDR2 FQNNGV. The V gene lost 1 base and the J gene lost 1 base, with 10 bases spanning the gap. CDR3 bases: TGTGCCAGCAGCTTAGCGCGGGCCTCGAACACTGAAGCTTTCTTT. Its protein is CASSLARASNTEAFF.

The chain has TRBV13 and TRBJ1-1, with 9 bases lining up with TRBD1. The germline V gene has CDR1 PRHDT and CDR2 FYEKMQ (reference sequence). The CDR3 sequence is 16 residues long. Unmatched junction bases numbered 6, after V lost 4 bases and J lost 0 bases. The CDR3, as DNA: TGTGCCAGCAGCTGGGGGACAGGGCTTATGAACACTGAAGCTTTCTTT. Its protein is CASSWGTGLMNTEAFF. The entire variable domain, with the rest obtained from reference TRBV13 and TRBJ1-1, is as follows: AAGVIQSPRHLIKEKRETATLKCYPIPRHDTVYWYQQGPGQDPQFLISFYEKMQSDKGSIPDRFSAQQFSDYHSELNMSSLELGDSALYFCASSWGTGLMNTEAFFGQGTRLTVV.

The J gene is TRBJ2-7, the V gene TRBV19; D is perhaps TRBD2 (6 bases). V was trimmed by 5 bases and J by 3 bases, leaving 11 bases between them. The V gene's germline CDR1 is LNHDA and CDR2 SQIVND (reference sequence). The CDR3 is 13 amino acids. The CDR3 spells CASSPPGLYEQYF. The CDR3 DNA follows: TGTGCCAGTAGTCCCCCGGGACTCTACGAGCAGTACTTC.

This rearrangement joins TRBV19 to TRBJ1-2; D is unclear. V was trimmed by 6 bases and J by 2 bases, leaving 10 bases between them. Germline V gene sequence: CDR1 LNHDA, CDR2 SQIVND (reference sequence). The CDR3 is 13 residues long. As DNA, the CDR3 is TGTGCCAGTAGACGGGTCGGCAACTATGGCTACACCTTC. As protein: CASRRVGNYGYTF.

The chain has TRBV18 and TRBJ1-1, with D hard to call. V dropped 1 base and J dropped 0 bases, with 12 bases sitting between them. The CDR3 contains 16 residues. CDR1 KGHSH and CDR2 LQKENI come from the germline V gene. The DNA of the CDR3 is TGTGCCAGCTCACCACAGGATCGACTTATGAACACTGAAGCTTTCTTT. Protein: CASSPQDRLMNTEAFF.

The CDR3 DNA reads as TGTGCCAGCAGTGGACAGCCGCGGGGCACCGGGGAGCTGTTTTTT. The encoded protein is CASSGQPRGTGELFF. This chain uses TRBV6-1 with TRBJ2-2; D may be TRBD2 (6 bases). Germline V gene data show CDR1 as MNHNS and CDR2 as SASEGT. The V end was cut by 4 bases, the J end by 4 bases, with 13 bases between. This CDR3 is 15 amino acids long.

V and J are TRBV2 and TRBJ1-1; tentative D call: TRBD1 (6 bases). Trimming shortened V by 5 bases and J by 3 bases, and 13 bases separated the two germline ends. The CDR3 totals 14 residues. In germline, CDR1 is SNHLY, CDR2 FYNNEI. CDR3 in DNA: TGTGCCAGCAGTTTCGGGGGGCGGGACACTGAAGCTTTCTTT. Protein sequence: CASSFGGRDTEAFF. Together with reference TRBV2 and TRBJ1-1, the CDR3 gives the full variable domain: EPEVTQTPSHQVTQMGQEVILRCVPISNHLYFYWYRQILGQKVEFLVSFYNNEISEKSEIFDDQFSVERPDGSNFTLKIRSTKLEDSAMYFCASSFGGRDTEAFFGQGTRLTVV.

The rearrangement joins TRBV29-1 to TRBJ2-7; D might be TRBD1 (6 bases). The CDR3 spans 14 residues. CDR1 is SQVTM and CDR2 is ANQGSEA in the germline V gene. Trimming pared 2 bases from V and 0 bases from J, leaving 11 bases between. This chain's CDR3 is CSVENRASSYEQYF. CDR3 sequence (DNA): TGCAGCGTTGAAAACAGGGCCAGCTCCTACGAGCAGTACTTC.

The rearrangement joins TRBV5-1 to TRBJ1-5; 9 bases line up with TRBD1. Germline loops: CDR1 SGHRS, CDR2 YFSETQ. The CDR3 sequence is 16 residues long. With 0 bases clipped from V and 2 bases from J, the junction kept 3 bases outside the gene matches. Here the CDR3 DNA reads TGCGCCAGCAGCTTGGGGGACAGGGTAGGCAATCAGCCCCAGCATTTT. This codes for CASSLGDRVGNQPQHF.

The chain uses TRBV9 and TRBJ1-5; D not resolved. The CDR3 loop spans 13 amino acids. Looked up from germline, CDR1 is SGDLS and CDR2 is YYNGEE. Trimming stripped 0 bases from V and 7 bases from J, with 8 bases between. In DNA, the CDR3 is TGTGCCAGCAGCGTAGGGGAAGCCCAGCCCCAGCATTTT. Translating it yields CASSVGEAQPQHF. Full variable domain (missing parts from reference TRBV9 and TRBJ1-5): DSGVTQTPKHLITATGQRVTLRCSPRSGDLSVYWYQQSLDQGLQFLIQYYNGEERAKGNILERFSAQQFPDLHSELNLSSLELGDSALYFCASSVGEAQPQHFGDGTRLSIL.